This TCR beta chain comes out of a study of shared clonotypes between healthy human individuals. Regarding the study as a whole: Sample collection involved blood only; tissue repertoires are likely different.

Method: immunoSEQ multiplex PCR; TCRdb's copy keeps in-frame clones and lacks some. The sample includes approximately 1.9 million clones, roughly 95% of them seen just once. Regarding this clone: The target antigen is unknown.

CD8 cells classed as naive were CD45RO-negative and positively selected for CCR7, excluding terminally differentiated effector memory CD45RA+ cells. Adults of Caucasian background living in Nashville, Tennessee made up all donors. The CDR3 extends over 12 amino acids. The V and J ends lost 7 bases and 2 bases respectively, with 8 bases between them. Per the germline V gene, CDR1 is LNHDA and CDR2 is SQIVND (reference sequence). The sequenced sample was naive CD8+ T cells from PBMCs. This sequence originates from a young man in good health. Some clones in this sample may be carry-over from other donors' samples. This chain uses TRBV19 with TRBJ1-2, with D possibly matching TRBD1 (5 bases). CDR3 residues: CASMGVNYGYTF. The CDR3 bases are TGTGCCAGTATGGGGGTAAACTATGGCTACACCTTC.